This T cell receptor beta chain stems from a study of T-cell reconstitution after alpha-beta-depleted transplantation in children. Trimming shortened V by 0 bases and J by 4 bases, and 14 bases separated the two germline ends. Per germline, CDR1 SGHRS and CDR2 YFSETQ. The CDR3 extends over 15 amino acids. This clonotype was detected a few times. Preparing the TCRbeta library involved the use of unique molecular identifiers. TCRdb reprocessed the PCR reads with MiXCR, giving one entry per CDR3 protein. Here the sample spans under 250,000 distinct CDR3 sequences, 20% to 30% being singletons. Sample: PBMCs, mostly from graft donor cells, taken 360 days after TCRalphabeta/CD19-depleted stem cell transplant. The TCR comes from a female patient aged 2-9 years who had a stem cell transplant for congenital amegakaryocytic thrombocytopenia, so the T cells may come from the graft donor. The V and J genes are TRBV5-1 and TRBJ2-7; no definite D call. The CDR3 nucleotides are TGCGCCAGCAGCTTGGTGGCAGTCGAATTGTACGAGCAGTACTTC. Amino acid sequence: CASSLVAVELYEQYF.